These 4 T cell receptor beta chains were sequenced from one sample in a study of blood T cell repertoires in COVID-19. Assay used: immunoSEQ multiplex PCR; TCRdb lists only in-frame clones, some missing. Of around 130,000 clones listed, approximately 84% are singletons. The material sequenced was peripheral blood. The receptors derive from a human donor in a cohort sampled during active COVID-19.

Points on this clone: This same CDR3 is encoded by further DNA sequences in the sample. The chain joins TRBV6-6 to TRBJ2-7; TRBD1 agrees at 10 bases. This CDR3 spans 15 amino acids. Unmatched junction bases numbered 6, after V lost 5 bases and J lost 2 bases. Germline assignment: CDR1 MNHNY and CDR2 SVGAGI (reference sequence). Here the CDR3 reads CASSPRQGAAYEQYF. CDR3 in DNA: TGTGCCAGCAGTCCCCGACAGGGGGCCGCCTACGAGCAGTACTTC.

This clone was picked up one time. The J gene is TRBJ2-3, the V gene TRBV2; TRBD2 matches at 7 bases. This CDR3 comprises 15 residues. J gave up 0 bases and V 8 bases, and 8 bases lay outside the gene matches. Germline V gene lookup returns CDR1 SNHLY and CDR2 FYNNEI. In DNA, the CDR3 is TGTGCCAGCCCCTTAGGGCGGGGGAGCACAGATACGCAGTATTTT. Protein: CASPLGRGSTDTQYF.

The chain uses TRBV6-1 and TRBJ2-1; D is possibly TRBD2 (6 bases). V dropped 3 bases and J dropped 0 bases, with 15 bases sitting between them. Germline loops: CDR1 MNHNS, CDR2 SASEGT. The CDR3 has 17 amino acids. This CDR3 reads CASSDTGLPSSYNEQFF. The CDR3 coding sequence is TGTGCCAGCAGTGACACGGGACTGCCGAGCTCCTACAATGAGCAGTTCTTC.

CDR3 sequence reads: CASSLRGVNTEAFF. CDR3 DNA: TGTGCCAGCAGTCTCCGGGGGGTGAACACTGAAGCTTTCTTT. The genes are TRBV27 and TRBJ1-1, with a weak D call TRBD1 (5 bases). The V end was cut by 5 bases, the J end by 0 bases, with 10 bases between. There are 14 residues in the CDR3. CDR1 MNHEY and CDR2 SMNVEV come from the germline V gene (reference sequence).